This T cell receptor (beta chain) originates from a study of CD4 T cells in relation to SARS-CoV-2 and coronaviruses. This clone was picked up one time. What it binds is unknown. Repertoires were generated with immunoSEQ multiplex PCR, while TCRdb's copy carries only in-frame clones and drops some. The sample contains 9,500 to 15,000 clones, approximately 80% of which appear only once. The unexposed donors gave CD4+ T cells in 2011-2018, prior to COVID-19. After about 10 days of culture, CD4+ T cells were isolated. Unexposed-donor CD4+ T cells were probed with SARS-CoV-2 S/N and four cold-coronavirus spikes, cells permitting. Fresh IL-2 medium replaced half the medium on days 3 and 7. The CDR3 totals 17 residues. J lost 6 bases, V lost 0 bases, and 6 bases had no gene match. The germline V gene has CDR1 SGHNT and CDR2 YYREEE (reference sequence).

The gene calls are TRBV5-4 and TRBJ2-2; 12 nucleotides line up with TRBD1. The specimen sequenced was CD4+ T cells from PBMCs, cultured in vitro. The receptor was derived from a human donor in good health. This chain's CDR3 is CASSLGPGQGAAGELFF. The CDR3 DNA reads TGTGCCAGCAGCTTGGGTCCGGGACAGGGGGCAGCCGGGGAGCTGTTTTTT. The whole variable domain, filled in from reference TRBV5-4 and TRBJ2-2, reads ETGVTQSPTHLIKTRGQQVTLRCSSQSGHNTVSWYQQALGQGPQFIFQYYREEENGRGNFPPRFSGLQFPNYSSELNVNALELDDSALYLCASSLGPGQGAAGELFFGEGSRLTVL.